The clone carrying this T cell receptor beta chain was detected once. The sample belongs to a study of blood T cell repertoires in COVID-19. About the study: Acute-phase and convalescent COVID-19 samples originated in the United States, Italy and Spain.

The germline V gene has CDR1 SGHVS and CDR2 FQNEAQ. J lost 2 bases, V lost 1 base, and 3 bases had no gene match. This CDR3 has 15 residues. As processed by the authors: Counts of nucleated cells, estimated from reference gene primer amplification, were obtained. Generated by immunoSEQ multiplex PCR, the TCRdb table keeps only in-frame clones and is missing some. D and trimming come from the DNA, and the V and J calls and clone size come from that table. The sample lists 100,000 or so clones; 85% to 95% were seen once. The source is a man aged 50 to 60 with active COVID-19. Specimen: peripheral blood. V is TRBV7-8 and J is TRBJ2-7; the match to TRBD2 covers 9 bases. The CDR3 is CASSLVVAGAYEQYF. The CDR3 DNA follows: TGTGCCAGCAGCTTAGTAGTAGCGGGGGCCTACGAGCAGTACTTC. Looking up the rest from reference TRBV7-8 and TRBJ2-7 gives the full variable domain: GAGVSQSPRYKVAKRGQDVALRCDPISGHVSLFWYQQALGQGPEFLTYFQNEAQLDKSGLPSDRFFAERPEGSVSTLKIQRTQQEDSAVYLCASSLVVAGAYEQYFGPGTRLTVT.